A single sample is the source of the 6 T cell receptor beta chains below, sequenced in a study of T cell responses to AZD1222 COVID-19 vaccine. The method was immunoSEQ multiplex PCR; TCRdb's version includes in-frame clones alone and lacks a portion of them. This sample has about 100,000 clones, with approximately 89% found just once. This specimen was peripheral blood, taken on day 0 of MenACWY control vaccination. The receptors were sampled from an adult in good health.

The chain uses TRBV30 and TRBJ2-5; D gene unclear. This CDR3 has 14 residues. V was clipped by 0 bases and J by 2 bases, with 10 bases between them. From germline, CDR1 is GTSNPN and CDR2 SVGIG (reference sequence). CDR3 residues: CAWSVKTVQETQYF. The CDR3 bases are TGTGCCTGGAGTGTAAAGACGGTTCAAGAGACCCAGTACTTC.

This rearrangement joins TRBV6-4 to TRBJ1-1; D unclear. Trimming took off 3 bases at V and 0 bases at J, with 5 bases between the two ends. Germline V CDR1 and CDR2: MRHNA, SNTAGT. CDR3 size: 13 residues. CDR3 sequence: CASSEAMNTEAFF. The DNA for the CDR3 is TGTGCCAGCAGTGAAGCCATGAACACTGAAGCTTTCTTT.

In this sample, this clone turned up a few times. CDR3 sequence (DNA): TGTGCCAGCAGCTTAGCCGGGACAGGGGGCAATGAGCAGTTCTTC. It codes for CASSLAGTGGNEQFF. The chain is built from TRBV5-4 and TRBJ2-1, with TRBD1 matching over 11 bases. The V gene end was trimmed by 2 bases and the J gene end by 6 bases; junction bases not matched to a gene: 4. Germline CDR1 and CDR2: SGHNT and YYREEE (reference sequence). CDR3 size: 15 residues.

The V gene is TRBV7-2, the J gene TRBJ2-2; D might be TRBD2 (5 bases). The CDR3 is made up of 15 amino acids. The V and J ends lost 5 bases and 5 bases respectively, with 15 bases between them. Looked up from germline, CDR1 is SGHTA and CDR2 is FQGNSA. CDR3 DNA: TGTGCCAGCAGCCCCCAGGAGGAGAGGACCGGGGAGCTGTTTTTT. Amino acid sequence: CASSPQEERTGELFF.

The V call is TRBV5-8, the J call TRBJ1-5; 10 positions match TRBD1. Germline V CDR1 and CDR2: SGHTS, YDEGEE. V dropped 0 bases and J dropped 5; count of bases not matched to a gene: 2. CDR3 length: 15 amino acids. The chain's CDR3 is CASSLGTGGHQPQHF. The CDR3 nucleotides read TGTGCCAGCAGCTTGGGGACAGGGGGGCATCAGCCCCAGCATTTT. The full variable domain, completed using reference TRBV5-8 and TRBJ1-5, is EAGVTQSPTHLIKTRGQQATLRCSPISGHTSVYWYQQALGLGLQFLLWYDEGEERNRGNFPPRFSGRQFPNYSSELNVNALELEDSALYLCASSLGTGGHQPQHFGDGTRLSIL.

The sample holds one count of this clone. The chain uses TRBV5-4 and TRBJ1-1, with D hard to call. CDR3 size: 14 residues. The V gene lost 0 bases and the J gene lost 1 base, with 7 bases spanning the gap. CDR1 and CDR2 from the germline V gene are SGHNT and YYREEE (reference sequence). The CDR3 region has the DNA TGTGCCAGCAGCTTGGGGGGAGGGAACACTGAAGCTTTCTTT. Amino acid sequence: CASSLGGGNTEAFF.